The entry below describes one TCR beta chain. As for the donors, each was a healthy bone marrow donor. The CDR3 has 18 amino acids. Trimming took 0 bases from V and 2 from J, leaving 20 bases between them. Germline CDR1 SGDLS, CDR2 YYNGEE. The entry originates in a study of cytomegalovirus exposure and HLA in healthy donors. As for the study in general: Previous work identified roughly 120 million unique TCR beta sequences from about 179 million T cells.

The study ran its PCR with 60 Vbeta and 13 Jbeta primers. Data came from immunoSEQ multiplex PCR; TCRdb stores just in-frame clones and leaves some out. The sample lists 110,000 to 150,000 clones, 70% to 85% seen once, with 1.5% to 2% in the top ten. Material for sequencing was PBMCs. This chain connects TRBV9 to TRBJ2-5, with D possibly being TRBD1 (6 bases). This clonotype was obtained from a woman aged 35 to 49 in good health and CMV-seronegative. The CDR3 region is CASSVGTGRSQLQETQYF. CDR3 sequence (DNA): TGTGCCAGCAGCGTAGGTACAGGGCGCTCCCAACTTCAAGAGACCCAGTACTTC.